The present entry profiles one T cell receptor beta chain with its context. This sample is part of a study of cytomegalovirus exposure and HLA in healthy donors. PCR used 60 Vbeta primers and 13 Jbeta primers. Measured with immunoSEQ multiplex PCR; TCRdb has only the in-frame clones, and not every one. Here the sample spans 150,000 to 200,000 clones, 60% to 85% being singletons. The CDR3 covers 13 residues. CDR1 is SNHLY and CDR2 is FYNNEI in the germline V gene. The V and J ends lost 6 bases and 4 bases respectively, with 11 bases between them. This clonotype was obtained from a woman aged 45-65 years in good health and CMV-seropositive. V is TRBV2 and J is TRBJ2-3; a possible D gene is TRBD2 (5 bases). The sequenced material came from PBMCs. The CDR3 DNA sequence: TGTGCCAGCAGCCGGGGTGTGGCAGATACGCAGTATTTT. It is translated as CASSRGVADTQYF. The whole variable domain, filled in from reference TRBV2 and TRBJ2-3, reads EPEVTQTPSHQVTQMGQEVILRCVPISNHLYFYWYRQILGQKVEFLVSFYNNEISEKSEIFDDQFSVERPDGSNFTLKIRSTKLEDSAMYFCASSRGVADTQYFGPGTRLTVL.